Listed below are T cell receptor beta chains from one sample, sequenced in a study of blood T cell repertoires in COVID-19. The protocol was immunoSEQ multiplex PCR, while the TCRdb copy is restricted to in-frame clones and leaves out a portion. This sample has 100,000 to 150,000 clones, with approximately 86% found just once. Sequencing was carried out using peripheral blood. All receptors come from a woman aged 70 to 79 with COVID-19, enrolled during active disease. Each CDR3 is given with its conserved first and last residue. The order of the fields is D gene, V gene, clone size, J gene, CDR3 DNA, CDR3 protein. The D gene is left open where the match is weak. Part of the rows lack a size; the others show once, few, many or a class for expanded clones.

.	TRBV13	.	TRBJ1-2	TGTGCCAGCAGCTTAGTTGTTGATGGGGGCGTCTATGGCTACACCTTC	CASSLVVDGGVYGYTF
TRBD1	TRBV28	.	TRBJ1-5	TGTGCCACCACCCAGGGGGCACAGGGGCATCAGCCCCAGCATTTT	CATTQGAQGHQPQHF
.	TRBV3-1/TRBV3-2	.	TRBJ1-2	TGTGCCAGCAGCCAACGACGAATACAGGGTCAAGGTGGCTACACCTTC	CASSQRRIQGQGGYTF
.	TRBV10-2	.	TRBJ1-2	TGCGCCAGCAGTGAGAGGAAAACAGGGAAAATCTATGGCTACACCTTC	CASSERKTGKIYGYTF
.	TRBV5-7	once	TRBJ2-7	TGTGCCAGCAGCTTCGGAGGAGGGAAGAAATCCTACGAGCAGTACTTC	CASSFGGGKKSYEQYF
TRBD2	TRBV2	.	TRBJ2-2	TGTGCCAGCAGGTTACTAGCGGCGAACACCGGGGAGCTGTTTTTT	CASRLLAANTGELFF
.	TRBV7-2	.	TRBJ1-5	TGTGCCAGCGCTACGGGAGGGGAAGCTCAGCCCCAGCATTTT	CASATGGEAQPQHF
TRBD1	TRBV5-1	once	TRBJ1-5	TGCGCCAGCTCGGAACAGGGGGCTAATCAGCCCCAGCATTTT	CASSEQGANQPQHF
TRBD1	TRBV10-2	.	TRBJ2-7	TGCGCCAGCAGTGAGCCACTTTTAGTTTACAGGGGGGCTTCGGACGAGCAGTACTTC	CASSEPLLVYRGASDEQYF
.	TRBV20-1	.	TRBJ2-3	TGCAGTGCTAGTCCGGAGGGTACAGATACGCAGTATTTT	CSASPEGTDTQYF
TRBD1	TRBV30	.	TRBJ1-2	TGTGCCTGGAGTGTACGTGGGACAGGGGGCGGCTACGGCTACACCTTC	CAWSVRGTGGGYGYTF
.	TRBV30	.	TRBJ2-1	TGTGCCTGGAGTCCCTCGAGAGGCTACAATGAGCAGTTCTTC	CAWSPSRGYNEQFF
.	TRBV24-1	.	TRBJ2-1	TGTGCCACCAGTGGTTGGAGGGGAGGCTCCTACAATGAGCAGTTCTTC	CATSGWRGGSYNEQFF
TRBD1	TRBV27	once	TRBJ1-1	TGTGCCAGCAGTTTAAGGGGACAGGGCTCTGAAGCTTTCTTT	CASSLRGQGSEAFF
TRBD1	TRBV5-6	.	TRBJ1-2	TGTGCCAGCAGCTTGGCGACAGGGGAGTGGAACTATGGCTACACCTTC	CASSLATGEWNYGYTF
TRBD1	TRBV2	.	TRBJ1-1	TGTGCCAGCAGCAGACCGGGACAGGGAAGTACTGAAGCTTTCTTT	CASSRPGQGSTEAFF
.	TRBV21-1	once	TRBJ1-2	TGTGCCAGCAGCAAAGGGGCAGATCATGGCTACACCTTC	CASSKGADHGYTF
TRBD2	TRBV5-1	.	TRBJ2-1	TGCGCCAGCACTAGAAGCGGGGGGGTGATCAATGAGCAGTTCTTC	CASTRSGGVINEQFF
TRBD1	TRBV28	once	TRBJ1-5	TGTGCCTCGACAGGGGGGAGCAATCAGCCCCAGCATTTT	CASTGGSNQPQHF
TRBD1	TRBV6-1	.	TRBJ2-1	TGTGCCAGCATTGACAGGGGACAAATTAAGCACAATGAGCAGTTCTTC	CASIDRGQIKHNEQFF
.	TRBV19	.	TRBJ2-2	TGTGCCAGTAGTATAGCCGCGGGCACCGGGGAGCTGTTTTTT	CASSIAAGTGELFF
.	TRBV20-1	.	TRBJ2-1	TGCAGTGCTAGTCGGTGGGGGGGGCACGTTGAGCAGTTCTTC	CSASRWGGHVEQFF
TRBD1	TRBV19	.	TRBJ1-1	TGTGCCAGTAGTCCCGGGACAGGGTCGGCCACTGAAGCTTTCTTT	CASSPGTGSATEAFF
TRBD1	TRBV11-2	.	TRBJ2-5	TGTGCCAGCAGCCCCCGACCCCTACAGGGGGGCGGGGAGACCCAGTACTTC	CASSPRPLQGGGETQYF
TRBD1	TRBV6-5	.	TRBJ1-2	TGTGCCAGCAGCTCGGACAGGGGGCTTTTTGGCTACACCTTC	CASSSDRGLFGYTF
TRBD2	TRBV3-1/TRBV3-2	.	TRBJ2-1	TGTGCCAGCAGCCAACTACCACCGGGACTAGCGGGGGTGGGTAATGAGCAGTTCTTC	CASSQLPPGLAGVGNEQFF
.	TRBV27	.	TRBJ1-5	TGTGCCAGCACCTCCTCGTGGACAACCGCCAATCAGCCCCAGCATTTT	CASTSSWTTANQPQHF
.	TRBV28	.	TRBJ1-5	TGTGCCAGCAGCTTTCATGGGGCGGGGGTCGGAAGCAATCAGCCCCAGCATTTT	CASSFHGAGVGSNQPQHF
TRBD1	TRBV7-9	few	TRBJ1-4	TGTGCCAGCAGCCAGAACAGGGGGCGTGAGGAAAAACTGTTTTTT	CASSQNRGREEKLFF
TRBD2	TRBV10-3	.	TRBJ2-6	TGTGCCATCAGTAGCGGGGGGCGAGTATCTGGGGCCAACGTCCTGACTTTC	CAISSGGRVSGANVLTF
TRBD1	TRBV7-3	.	TRBJ2-7	TGTGCCAGCAGCCCCCTTCCGGGACAGGGGGCACGGGAGCAGTACTTC	CASSPLPGQGAREQYF
.	TRBV10-3	.	TRBJ1-2	TGTGCCATCAGTGATCAAGGGGCGTGGGGCTACACCTTC	CAISDQGAWGYTF
.	TRBV3-1/TRBV3-2	.	TRBJ2-7	TGTGCCAGCAGCCGACAGACAGGATTTGCCTACGAGCAGTACTTC	CASSRQTGFAYEQYF
TRBD1	TRBV28	.	TRBJ2-1	TGTGCCAGCCAATCCTGGAGGACAGGGGACTACAATGAGCAGTTCTTC	CASQSWRTGDYNEQFF
.	TRBV5-5	.	TRBJ1-2	TGTGCCAGCAGCTTGGCGGGGGACTATGGCTACACCTTC	CASSLAGDYGYTF
.	TRBV2	once	TRBJ2-1	TGTGCCAGCAGAGGGGAAGTAGGCAATGAGCAGTTCTTC	CASRGEVGNEQFF
.	TRBV20-1	.	TRBJ1-6	TGCAGTGCTAATGACCAGGGATCCCATAATTCACCCCTCCACTTT	CSANDQGSHNSPLHF
.	TRBV20-1	.	TRBJ2-2	TGCAGTGCTAGTCAGTGGACCGGGGAGCTGTTTTTT	CSASQWTGELFF
TRBD1	TRBV14	.	TRBJ1-3	TGTGCCAGCAGCAACCCCGGGACAGCTGGAAACACCATATATTTT	CASSNPGTAGNTIYF
TRBD1	TRBV9	.	TRBJ2-7	TGTGCCAGCAGCCCCGACAGATTTACAGGGGACGCACGGTACTTC	CASSPDRFTGDARYF
.	TRBV10-3	few	TRBJ1-1	TGTGCCATCAGTGAGCCCCCAAAAGCTTTCTTT	CAISEPPKAFF
.	TRBV14	.	TRBJ1-1	TGTGCCAGCAGCCAATGGTTCCTAGGGGACACTGAAGCTTTCTTT	CASSQWFLGDTEAFF
.	TRBV30	.	TRBJ1-2	TGTGCCTGGAACCCCAGAGCCGGGGGCTACACCTTC	CAWNPRAGGYTF
TRBD1	TRBV6-5	.	TRBJ2-5	TGTGCCAGCAGTTACTCCTGGACAGGGGCAGAGACCCAGTACTTC	CASSYSWTGAETQYF
.	TRBV4-2	.	TRBJ1-5	TGTGCCAGCAGCCAAGATCTTTTTAGGAGTCAGCCCCAGCATTTT	CASSQDLFRSQPQHF
.	TRBV5-1	.	TRBJ2-3	TGCGCCAGCAGCTTGGTAGGACAGACAACAGATACGCAGTATTTT	CASSLVGQTTDTQYF
.	TRBV3-1/TRBV3-2	.	TRBJ2-7	TGTGCCAGCAGCCACCTAGCTGGGTACGAGCAGTACTTC	CASSHLAGYEQYF
.	TRBV6-5	.	TRBJ1-1	TGTGCCAGCAGTTATGGGAGCACTGAAGCTTTCTTT	CASSYGSTEAFF
TRBD1	TRBV5-5	few	TRBJ2-7	TGTGCCAGCAGCTGGGGACAGGGGGCAAACGAGCAGTACTTC	CASSWGQGANEQYF
.	TRBV5-4	.	TRBJ1-3	TGTGCCAGCAGTTCCCCGGGAGGAGGAGTAGCTGGAAACACCATATATTTT	CASSSPGGGVAGNTIYF
.	TRBV5-6	.	TRBJ2-4	TGTGTGCGGGGCGAGGCCAAAAACATTCAGTACTTC	CVRGEAKNIQYF
TRBD1	TRBV5-1	few	TRBJ1-1	TGCGCCAGCAGCTGGGACAGGGTCACTGAAGCTTTCTTT	CASSWDRVTEAFF
.	TRBV9	.	TRBJ2-5	TGTGCCAGCAGCGTAGATCCGGGACTTGCAGAGACCCAGTACTTC	CASSVDPGLAETQYF
.	TRBV12-3/TRBV12-4	.	TRBJ1-1	TGTGCCAGCAGTTTCACCGCAGGGACTGAAGCTTTCTTT	CASSFTAGTEAFF
.	TRBV27	.	TRBJ1-6	TGTGCCAGCGGATTCCCAGGGGTCGGGTCACCCCTCCACTTT	CASGFPGVGSPLHF
.	TRBV9	few	TRBJ2-1	TGTGCCAGCAGCGTTTTGGGCAACAATGAGCAGTTCTTC	CASSVLGNNEQFF
.	TRBV28	.	TRBJ1-1	TGTGCCAGCAGTTCCCCAGGTCCGAGATTGAACACTGAAGCTTTCTTT	CASSSPGPRLNTEAFF
TRBD1	TRBV2	.	TRBJ2-7	TGTGCCAGCAGTGAGGGACAGGGTTGGGCCTACGAGCAGTACTTC	CASSEGQGWAYEQYF